Reported below is one T cell receptor beta chain. No antigen is known for it. At one end, the junction sequence differs from germline, possibly due to a read error. This entry belongs to a study of blood T cells in healthy people across ages. Study-wide results and limits: Getting older went along with TCR beta diversity per million T cells dropping roughly linearly.

Per germline, CDR1 DFQATT and CDR2 SNEGSKA (reference sequence). There are 14 residues in the CDR3. Using a J-beta primer mix together with a sample-barcoded 5' primer, a second PCR was run for roughly 7 to 12 cycles. TCRdb re-derived calls from the 5' RACE reads in MiXCR, one entry per CDR3 protein. The sample carries 590,000 or so distinct CDR3 sequences, around 31% recorded once. The origin of this receptor is an elderly woman in good health. Sequencing input: blood. The chain employs TRBV20-1 and TRBJ2-3; D not resolved. CDR3 DNA sequence: TGCAGTGCTAGTCCACCGGTCGGTGGAGATACGCGGTATTTT. It specifies CSASPPVGGDTRYF.